This T cell receptor beta chain derives from a study of regulatory T cells in long-lasting Graves disease. This clonotype was recorded at least ten times. The authors built TCR beta libraries using iRepertoire HTBI primers and Arm-PCR of CDR3 regions. TCRdb used MiXCR to reprocess the multiplex PCR reads, holding one entry per CDR3 protein. The sample has fewer than 650,000 distinct CDR3 sequences; roughly 15% are singletons. V lost 0 bases to trimming and J lost 3 bases; unmatched junction nucleotides: 3. The CDR3 contains 15 residues. Germline V gene sequence: CDR1 SGHAT, CDR2 FQNNGV. Time point described: newly diagnosed GD, antithyroid drugs for less than 3 months. The TCR library was prepared using RNA isolated from PBMCs. This sample was shared with a second study, whose subject was T cells in Graves' hyperthyroidism and ophthalmopathy. As that study records: Hyperthyroidism had been newly diagnosed in patients aged 18 to 65, and its duration was under 2 months.

The source of this sequence is a man in his late teens or twenties with Graves disease. Sample: peripheral blood mononuclear cells (PBMCs), taken at new diagnosis, from a patient treated with antithyroid drugs. The chain carries TRBV11-2 and TRBJ1-2; TRBD1 matches at 8 bases. CDR3 residues: CASSLDPGQDYGYTF. In DNA, the CDR3 is TGTGCCAGCAGCTTAGACCCGGGACAGGACTATGGCTACACCTTC.